This T cell receptor beta chain comes out of a study of identical twins. This clonotype was detected only a few times. The target antigen is unknown. MiXCR, run by TCRdb on the 5' RACE reads, gives a single entry per CDR3 protein. The data show around 370,000 distinct CDR3 sequences, 9% to 10% seen once. Study-level results: Memory repertoires lacked the insertion deficit that abundant cord blood beta clonotypes showed. Sequences that were beta out-of-frame showed weaker excess twin sharing.

The CDR3 runs to 15 residues. Germline V gives CDR1 SGHVS, CDR2 FQNEAQ. V lost 4 bases and J lost 8, with 18 bases in between. The sample was naive T cells sorted from blood. The sequence came from a woman between 50 and 59 years old in good health. The chain carries TRBV7-8 and TRBJ2-1; a possible D gene is TRBD2 (6 bases). The CDR3 sequence is CASSSPGLINDEQFF. CDR3 coding DNA: TGTGCCAGCAGCTCGCCGGGACTGATAAACGATGAGCAGTTCTTC.